Shown below are 16 T cell receptor beta chains from a single sample sequenced in a study of T cell changes during pregnancy in multiple sclerosis. Sequencing used immunoSEQ multiplex PCR; TCRdb keeps in-frame clones, though not all of them. The top ten clones hold about 0.75% of a sample with over 85,000 clones, about nine tenths of them seen once. The sample here was peripheral blood, taken in the second trimester of pregnancy. These receptors originate from a female donor in good health, enrolled as a control in a pregnancy study.

This clone came up a few times. V gene TRBV10-3 combines with J gene TRBJ1-5; a possible D gene is TRBD1 (5 bases). V lost 6 bases, J lost 4 bases, and 10 bases lay in between. The length of the CDR3 is 13 residues. Germline CDR1 is ENHRY and CDR2 is SYGVKD. DNA of the CDR3: TGTGCCATCAGGGGGACTGATAATCAGCCCCAGCATTTT. Its protein is CAIRGTDNQPQHF.

The chain couples TRBV28 to TRBJ1-2; D gene ambiguous. V was shortened by 4 bases and J by 5 bases, with 14 bases between the two germline ends. This CDR3 comprises 14 residues. CDR1 is MDHEN and CDR2 is SYDVKM in the germline V gene. As DNA, the CDR3 is TGTGCCAGCAGTTCGATCGCACAGAAATATGGCTACACCTTC. Translation: CASSSIAQKYGYTF.

In its sample, this clone was seen once. The chain links TRBV5-4 to TRBJ2-3; 8 nucleotides agree with TRBD1. The germline CDR1 and CDR2 sequences are SGHNT and YYREEE (reference sequence). V was clipped by 3 bases and J by 5 bases; unmatched bases: 11. This CDR3 is 16 amino acids long. CDR3 protein: CASSSPPGQGGDTQYF. The CDR3 DNA follows: TGTGCCAGCAGCTCACCTCCCGGACAGGGAGGAGATACGCAGTATTTT.

This CDR3 reads CASSLEGASAEQYF. CDR3 coding DNA: TGTGCCAGCAGCTTAGAGGGGGCATCTGCCGAGCAGTACTTC. The chain combines TRBV11-2 with TRBJ2-7; D might be TRBD1 (6 bases). There are 14 residues in the CDR3. V was cut by 0 bases and J by 6 bases, with 12 bases left in between. CDR1 and CDR2 (germline): SGHAT, FQNNGV. Based on the CDR3 plus reference TRBV11-2 and TRBJ2-7, the full variable domain is EAGVAQSPRYKIIEKRQSVAFWCNPISGHATLYWYQQILGQGPKLLIQFQNNGVVDDSQLPKDRFSAERLKGVDSTLKIQPAKLEDSAVYLCASSLEGASAEQYFGPGTRLTVT.

This clone was found once. V and J are TRBV5-1 and TRBJ2-5; D is uncertain. CDR3 length: 15 amino acids. Germline V gene data show CDR1 as SGHRS and CDR2 as YFSETQ. Trimming left V 3 bases short and J 2 bases short, with 14 bases between. CDR3 residues: CASSSIPGQQETQYF. DNA of the CDR3: TGCGCCAGCAGCTCGATTCCGGGTCAACAAGAGACCCAGTACTTC.

This rearrangement joins TRBV6-1 to TRBJ2-1, with a weak D call TRBD2 (6 bases). Germline CDR1 is MNHNS and CDR2 is SASEGT. The CDR3 totals 16 residues. Trimming stripped 4 bases from V and 0 bases from J, with 13 bases between. The DNA for the CDR3 is TGTGCCAGCAGTGGAAATAGCGGCAGCTCCTACAATGAGCAGTTCTTC. The encoded protein is CASSGNSGSSYNEQFF.

The chain employs TRBV11-3 and TRBJ2-3; no definite D call. Trimming took off 2 bases at V and 0 bases at J, with 6 bases between the two ends. The CDR3 runs 14 residues. The germline CDR1 and CDR2 sequences are SGHNT and YENEEA. CDR3 in DNA: TGTGCCAGCAGCTTAACCGCGAGCACAGATACGCAGTATTTT. Translation: CASSLTASTDTQYF.

V usage is TRBV7-9 and J usage is TRBJ1-1; perhaps TRBD1 as D (6 bases). Germline CDR1 is SEHNR and CDR2 is FQNEAQ (reference sequence). The V and J ends lost 2 bases and 1 base respectively, with 11 bases between them. The CDR3 runs to 15 residues. In DNA, the CDR3 is TGTGCCAGCAGCTTATGGATGGGACAGAACACTGAAGCTTTCTTT. Protein sequence: CASSLWMGQNTEAFF.

V gene TRBV4-1 combines with J gene TRBJ2-5, with 12 bases fitting TRBD1. V was clipped by 3 bases and J by 5 bases; unmatched bases: 16. The length of the CDR3 is 19 residues. Germline V gene sequence: CDR1 MGHRA, CDR2 YSYEKL. The CDR3 DNA reads TGCGCCAGCAGCCATGACCGGGACTGGGACAGGGGGCGGATCGAGACCCAGTACTTC. It is translated as CASSHDRDWDRGRIETQYF.

This sequence joins TRBV27 and TRBJ1-4; 11 bases align to TRBD1. The ends lost 5 bases at V and 7 bases at J; junction bases unmatched: 9. The CDR3 is made up of 16 amino acids. The germline CDR1 and CDR2 sequences are MNHEY and SMNVEV (reference sequence). Here the CDR3 DNA reads TGTGCCAGCAGTAGCCAGTGGACAGGGGGCCGTGAAAAACTGTTTTTT. Encoded protein: CASSSQWTGGREKLFF.

The rearrangement joins TRBV14 to TRBJ2-3, with D perhaps matching TRBD1 (6 bases). The germline CDR1 and CDR2 sequences are SGHDN and FVKESK. CDR3 size: 17 residues. Deletions cut 0 bases from V and 0 bases from J, with 13 bases between. CDR3 residues: CASSQEDPGASTDTQYF. The CDR3 nucleotides read TGTGCCAGCAGCCAAGAAGACCCAGGGGCGAGCACAGATACGCAGTATTTT. Full variable domain (remainder filled in from reference TRBV14 and TRBJ2-3): EAGVTQFPSHSVIEKGQTVTLRCDPISGHDNLYWYRRVMGKEIKFLLHFVKESKQDESGMPNNRFLAERTGGTYSTLKVQPAELEDSGVYFCASSQEDPGASTDTQYFGPGTRLTVL.

The chain combines TRBV2 with TRBJ2-2; 7 bases line up with TRBD1. This CDR3 contains 15 residues. Germline CDR1 and CDR2: SNHLY and FYNNEI. The V gene end was trimmed by 6 bases and the J gene end by 0 bases; junction bases not matched to a gene: 4. The CDR3 sequence is CASRVQGTNTGELFF. The DNA for the CDR3 is TGTGCCAGCAGAGTACAGGGGACGAACACCGGGGAGCTGTTTTTT.

The CDR3 loop reads CASSFGQGAGNEQFF. The CDR3 DNA reads as TGTGCCAGCAGCTTCGGACAGGGGGCGGGAAATGAGCAGTTCTTC. This chain uses TRBV7-6 with TRBJ2-1; 11 nucleotides line up with TRBD1. V shed 3 bases and J 7 bases; nucleotides not matched to a gene: 5. CDR1 SGHVS and CDR2 FNYEAQ come from the germline V gene. This CDR3 comprises 15 residues.

The gene calls are TRBV6-5 and TRBJ1-6, with a weak D call TRBD1 (5 bases). This CDR3 comprises 16 residues. Per the germline V gene, CDR1 is MNHEY and CDR2 is SVGAGI. V was trimmed by 0 bases and J by 4 bases, leaving 10 bases between them. CDR3 amino acids: CASSYSRQRYNSPLHF. CDR3 sequence (DNA): TGTGCCAGCAGTTACTCACGACAGCGTTATAATTCACCCCTCCACTTT.

This chain connects TRBV6-1 to TRBJ2-3; no clear D gene. The germline gives CDR1 MNHNS, CDR2 SASEGT. The V gene lost 2 bases and the J gene lost 1 base, with 10 bases spanning the gap. The CDR3 is 15 amino acids. CDR3 coding DNA: TGTGCCAGCAGTGAACGAGGAGCCCGCACAGATACGCAGTATTTT. It yields the protein CASSERGARTDTQYF.

The chain employs TRBV4-3 and TRBJ2-7, with 10 bases lining up with TRBD2. V gave up 0 bases and J gave up 1 base; unmatched junction bases: 9. There are 18 residues in the CDR3. The germline V gene encodes CDR1 LGHNA and CDR2 YSLEER. CDR3 amino acids: CASSQDSSGRDRSYEQYF. CDR3 DNA: TGCGCCAGCAGCCAAGATTCTAGCGGGAGAGACAGATCCTACGAGCAGTACTTC.